Following are 8 T cell receptor beta chains from one sample sequenced in a study of blood T cell repertoires in COVID-19. Method: immunoSEQ multiplex PCR; TCRdb's copy keeps in-frame clones and lacks some. The table records 140,000 to 150,000 clones, over 80% of them present only once. Sequenced: peripheral blood. These receptors originate from a woman in her 50s with acute or convalescent COVID-19.

V gene TRBV18 combines with J gene TRBJ2-5; TRBD2 aligns across 7 bases. Germline V gene lookup returns CDR1 KGHSH and CDR2 LQKENI. Unmatched junction bases numbered 8, after V lost 8 bases and J lost 5 bases. CDR3 length: 13 amino acids. The CDR3 nucleotides read TGTGCCAGCAATGCGGGAGAGGGGGAGACCCAGTACTTC. Its protein product is CASNAGEGETQYF. The full variable domain, rest sourced from reference TRBV18 and TRBJ2-5, is NAGVMQNPRHLVRRRGQEARLRCSPMKGHSHVYWYRQLPEEGLKFMVYLQKENIIDESGMPKERFSAEFPKEGPSILRIQQVVRGDSAAYFCASNAGEGETQYFGPGTRLLVL.

V usage is TRBV6-5 and J usage is TRBJ2-3, with TRBD2 matching over 8 bases. V trimming: 5 bases; J trimming: 5 bases; junction bases outside the gene matches: 6. The CDR3 contains 14 residues. The germline gives CDR1 MNHEY, CDR2 SVGAGI. The CDR3 DNA sequence: TGTGCCAGCAGTACGGGGGGGCCTAAAGATACGCAGTATTTT. Its translation: CASSTGGPKDTQYF.

A single count supports this clone. The chain is built from TRBV18 and TRBJ1-2; no reliable D call. The V end lost 2 bases, the J end lost 8 bases, and 12 bases lay between the germline ends. The length of the CDR3 is 13 residues. CDR1 and CDR2 (germline): KGHSH, LQKENI. CDR3 DNA: TGTGCCAGCTCACCAAGTTTTGGGGAGGGCTACACCTTC. Translating gives CASSPSFGEGYTF. Full variable domain (missing parts from reference TRBV18 and TRBJ1-2): NAGVMQNPRHLVRRRGQEARLRCSPMKGHSHVYWYRQLPEEGLKFMVYLQKENIIDESGMPKERFSAEFPKEGPSILRIQQVVRGDSAAYFCASSPSFGEGYTFGSGTRLTVV.

V usage is TRBV7-9 and J usage is TRBJ2-7; D may be TRBD1 (6 bases). The CDR3 covers 14 residues. Per the germline V gene, CDR1 is SEHNR and CDR2 is FQNEAQ (reference sequence). V was trimmed by 5 bases and J by 0 bases, leaving 11 bases between them. The DNA of the CDR3 is TGTGCCAGCAGCCCCGACAGGACCTCCTACGAGCAGTACTTC. This gives the protein CASSPDRTSYEQYF.

DNA of the CDR3: TGTGCCAGCAGTTATACGGGGAGAACTGGAAACACCATATATTTT. As protein: CASSYTGRTGNTIYF. The V gene is TRBV6-5, the J gene TRBJ1-3; D call uncertain. The CDR3 spans 15 residues. CDR1 is MNHEY, CDR2 SVGAGI, per germline. The ends were cut back, 3 bases at V and 2 bases at J, with 11 bases in the middle.

Comment on this clone: Mismatch with germline at one junction end may stem from a read error. The chain joins TRBV7-7 to TRBJ2-7; TRBD1 matches 8 bases. CDR1 is SSHAT and CDR2 is FNYEAQ in the germline V gene (reference sequence). This CDR3 spans 14 amino acids. The CDR3 nucleotides are TGTGCTAGCAGCTTATCAGACAGGGGCTACGAGCAGTACTTC. Its protein is CASSLSDRGYEQYF.

This clone was found a few times. This chain links TRBV5-1 with TRBJ2-7; D gene unclear. The CDR3 has 11 residues. Per the germline V gene, CDR1 is SGHRS and CDR2 is YFSETQ. V was cut by 4 bases and J by 3 bases, with 5 bases left in between. The chain's CDR3 is CASSENYEQYF. CDR3 coding DNA: TGCGCCAGCAGCGAGAACTACGAGCAGTACTTC.

This clone was observed a handful of times. J is TRBJ1-2 and V is TRBV5-1, with D uncertain. V was trimmed by 0 bases and J by 8 bases, leaving 11 bases between them. Per germline, CDR1 SGHRS and CDR2 YFSETQ. There are 13 residues in the CDR3. CDR3 amino acids: CASSLGSAEGYTF. CDR3 nucleotide sequence: TGCGCCAGCAGCTTGGGGAGCGCTGAGGGCTACACCTTC.